These 16 T cell receptor beta chains were all obtained from the same sample, sequenced in a study of T cells in women clearing cervical HPV infection. Libraries were prepared by immunoSEQ multiplex PCR; TCRdb keeps only in-frame clonotypes and omits some of them. Here the sample table reports tens of thousands of clones. Input material: blood buffy coat. These receptors were taken from a woman aged 18 to 69 with a cervical HPV16 infection that either progressed to CIN3+ or cleared (not recorded which).

Concerning this clone: The read stops 3 residues short of the end of the CDR3; the missing end is completed from the germline J gene. The V gene is TRBV6-1, the J gene TRBJ2-7; 10 bases are a match to TRBD1. The V and J ends lost 4 bases and 4 bases, in that order; junction bases with no gene match: 7. Germline lookup yields CDR1 MNHNS and CDR2 SASEGT. This CDR3 has 15 residues. The CDR3 loop is CASSGRDRGVYEQYF. The sequenced CDR3 bases are TGTGCCAGCAGTGGCCGGGACAGGGGAGTTTACGAG.

On this clone itself: The CDR3 extends 3 residues past the end of the read, so its final part is completed from the germline J gene. The rearrangement links TRBV6-2 or TRBV6-3 to TRBJ2-7, with 14 positions matching TRBD2. Losses at the gene ends were 7 bases for V and 2 bases for J; bases not matched to a gene: 7. Germline-derived CDR1 and CDR2 are MNHEY and SVGEGT. The CDR3 extends over 16 amino acids. CDR3 sequence: CASKSGTSGSPYEQYF. CDR3 DNA, as far as it was read: TGTGCCAGCAAGTCCGGGACTAGCGGGAGTCCCTACGAG.

As regards this clone: Read sequence stops 3 residues before the CDR3 end, and the germline J gene provides the missing end. The rearrangement uses TRBV7-9 and TRBJ1-2; D possibly corresponds to TRBD1 (6 bases). The V gene's germline CDR1 is SEHNR and CDR2 FQNEAQ (reference sequence). The V end was cut by 4 bases, the J end by 7 bases, with 16 bases between. This CDR3 spans 14 amino acids. The part of the CDR3 DNA that was read is TGTGCCAGCAGCTCCATTATAACGACAGGTGGC. This sequence encodes CASSSIITTGG. The full CDR3 sequence reads CASSSIITTGGYTF.

As for this clone: The read is 3 residues too short to cover the CDR3 end, so that end is filled in from the germline J gene. The chain joins TRBV19 to TRBJ1-1, with D possibly TRBD1 on 6 matching bases. V dropped 5 bases and J dropped 4 bases, with 14 bases sitting between them. CDR1 is LNHDA and CDR2 is SQIVND in the germline V gene (reference sequence). This CDR3 is 14 amino acids long. The part of the CDR3 DNA that was read is TGTGCCAGTAGTGTACAGGGTTTCGGCACTGAA. As protein: CASSVQGFGTE. The entire CDR3 protein is CASSVQGFGTEAFF.

CDR3 DNA, as far as it was read: TGCGCCAGCAGCTGGGCCTCGGGTAGCGGGGGGGCCGTGGAGACG. Protein sequence: CASSWASGSGGAVET. The full CDR3 protein reads CASSWASGSGGAVETQYF. V and J are TRBV5-1 and TRBJ2-3; 11 nucleotides agree with TRBD2. The read halts 3 residues ahead of the CDR3 end, with the missing end drawn from the germline J gene. The CDR3 contains 18 residues. Germline V lookup: CDR1 SGHRS, CDR2 YFSETQ.

Concerning this clone itself: The observed sequence ends 3 residues before the CDR3 terminus, with the missing tail filled in from the germline J gene. This chain uses TRBV5-4 with TRBJ1-2; TRBD1 is a possible D gene (6 bases). The germline CDR1 and CDR2 sequences are SGHNT and YYREEE (reference sequence). CDR3 size: 12 residues. This CDR3 reads CASSFSGAGYTF. The sequenced CDR3 bases are TGTGCCAGCAGCTTTTCAGGGGCGGGC.

On this clone: The read ends 3 residues early relative to the CDR3; the germline J gene fills the gap. The V gene is TRBV9, the J gene TRBJ1-4; D call uncertain. The CDR3 has 15 amino acids. Germline CDR1 SGDLS, CDR2 YYNGEE. Trimming shortened V by 3 bases and J by 5 bases, and 14 bases separated the two germline ends. CDR3 in amino acids: CASSAVGSQNEKLFF. The DNA read from the CDR3 is TGTGCCAGCAGCGCCGTCGGGTCTCAAAATGAAAAA.

As to this clone: The CDR3 end lies 3 residues beyond the end of the read and is filled in from the germline J gene. The chain couples TRBV7-2 to TRBJ1-2; no firm D call. Germline CDR1 SGHTA, CDR2 FQGNSA. CDR3 length: 13 residues. CDR3 DNA (partial): TGTGCCAGCAGCTTATATCCCCTCGGGGGC. This codes for CASSLYPLGG. The full CDR3 protein reads CASSLYPLGGYTF.

Concerning this clone: Read sequence stops 3 residues before the CDR3 end, and the germline J gene provides the missing end. This chain joins TRBV29-1 and TRBJ2-3; 14 nucleotides align to TRBD2. Unmatched junction bases numbered 5, after V lost 7 bases and J lost 2 bases. CDR1 is SQVTM and CDR2 is ANQGSEA in the germline V gene. The CDR3 is made up of 15 amino acids. Incomplete CDR3 DNA: TGCAGCGCCGGGACTAGCGGGAGCCTCACAGATACG. Residues: CSAGTSGSLTDT. The whole CDR3 protein reads CSAGTSGSLTDTQYF.

About this clone: The sequenced fragment ends 3 residues before the CDR3 boundary, so the rest is inferred from the germline J gene. The chain couples TRBV2 to TRBJ1-1, with D possibly matching TRBD1 (6 bases). Trimming left V 6 bases short and J 5 bases short, with 19 bases between. This CDR3 comprises 15 residues. Germline V gene lookup returns CDR1 SNHLY and CDR2 FYNNEI. The part of the CDR3 DNA that was read is TGTGCCAGCAGACCCGTAAACCGGGACAAGACTGAA. Translation: CASRPVNRDKTE. The complete CDR3 protein is CASRPVNRDKTEAFF. The complete variable domain, with remaining parts taken from reference TRBV2 and TRBJ1-1, reads EPEVTQTPSHQVTQMGQEVILRCVPISNHLYFYWYRQILGQKVEFLVSFYNNEISEKSEIFDDQFSVERPDGSNFTLKIRSTKLEDSAMYFCASRPVNRDKTEAFFGQGTRLTVV.

On this clone itself: The same CDR3 can be traced to other DNA sequences in this sample. CDR3 DNA, as far as it was read: TGTGCCAGCCTCCCGGGCGCAGAGGGGGGGACTTCTGGAAACACC. Its translation: CASLPGAEGGTSGNT. The whole CDR3 is CASLPGAEGGTSGNTIYF. J is TRBJ1-3 and V is TRBV19, with D possibly being TRBD1 (6 bases). The CDR3 end falls 3 residues outside the read, so it is completed with the germline J gene. CDR1 and CDR2 (germline): LNHDA, SQIVND (reference sequence). The CDR3 spans 18 residues. Between the trimmed V and J ends, which lost 9 bases and 1 base, there was a span of 25 bases.

Note on this clone: The read stops 3 residues short of the end of the CDR3; the missing end is completed from the germline J gene. The V and J genes are TRBV20-1 and TRBJ1-1; a possible D gene is TRBD1 (6 bases). Germline values: CDR1 DFQATT, CDR2 SNEGSKA (reference sequence). V was shortened by 0 bases and J by 6 bases, with 29 bases between the two germline ends. The length of the CDR3 is 19 residues. The CDR3 protein is CSARDTLSGAINRAPEAFF. CDR3 DNA (partial): TGCAGTGCTAGAGATACCCTCTCAGGGGCGATCAATCGGGCCCCTGAA.

As concerns this clone: With the read ending 3 residues before the CDR3 end, the germline J gene is used to fill in that end. The rearrangement links TRBV19 to TRBJ1-5; D uncertain. The CDR3 has 15 amino acids. V gave up 4 bases and J gave up 5 bases, with 15 bases separating them. Germline CDR1 and CDR2: LNHDA and SQIVND (reference sequence). The CDR3 region is CASSTSGSRDQPQHF. CDR3 bases read: TGTGCCAGTAGTACGAGCGGATCAAGGGATCAGCCC.

On this clone itself: The read terminates 3 residues ahead of where the CDR3 ends, so the germline J gene completes it. The chain has TRBV5-1 and TRBJ2-2, with D perhaps matching TRBD1 (6 bases). CDR3 length equals 15 residues. CDR1 is SGHRS, CDR2 YFSETQ, per germline. The CDR3 spells CASSLTGPANEKLFF. The CDR3 bases that were read are TGCGCCAGCAGCTTAACAGGGCCCGCTAATGAAAAG.

Details on this clone: From the germline J gene comes the end of the CDR3, since the read stops 3 residues before it. The rearrangement joins TRBV7-3 to TRBJ1-1; tentative D call: TRBD1 (6 bases). V was cut by 2 bases and J by 4 bases, with 11 bases left in between. Germline assignment: CDR1 SGHTA and CDR2 FQGTGA. The CDR3 is 14 amino acids. Partial CDR3 DNA: TGTGCCAGCAGCTTAGGGGGCGCGTTCACTGAA. Its translation is CASSLGGAFTE. The full CDR3 sequence reads CASSLGGAFTEAFF.

On this clone itself: The read terminates 3 residues before the CDR3 end, so the remaining end is supplied by the germline J gene. The chain carries TRBV18 and TRBJ2-7, with 15 bases identical to TRBD2. Unmatched junction bases numbered 13, after V lost 3 bases and J lost 4 bases. The CDR3 runs to 19 residues. Per germline, CDR1 KGHSH and CDR2 LQKENI. The CDR3 loop reads CASSPKGLAGGPIRYEQYF. The CDR3 bases that were read are TGTGCCAGCTCACCGAAAGGACTAGCGGGAGGGCCGATTAGGTACGAG. Full variable domain (outside the CDR3, taken from reference TRBV18 and TRBJ2-7): NAGVMQNPRHLVRRRGQEARLRCSPMKGHSHVYWYRQLPEEGLKFMVYLQKENIIDESGMPKERFSAEFPKEGPSILRIQQVVRGDSAAYFCASSPKGLAGGPIRYEQYFGPGTRLTVT.